A selection of T cell receptor beta chains follows, all from one sample in a study of blood T cells in healthy people across ages. One entry per CDR3 protein results from TCRdb running MiXCR on the 5' RACE reads. The profile covers around 790,000 distinct CDR3 sequences, with roughly 44% appearing a single time and approximately 19% taken by the ten largest. The sample consisted of blood. The receptors come from a man between 60 and 70 years old in good health. Each CDR3 is given with its conserved first and last residue. A D gene is named only where the DNA matches it firmly.

TRBV7-9,TRBJ2-6,.,CASSFWTSRSGANVLTF
TRBV28,TRBJ2-7,.,CASRPGRGYEQYF
TRBV9,TRBJ2-5,.,CASSVVPAGEQYF
TRBV6-2/TRBV6-3,TRBJ2-6,.,CTSRYTNIPSGANVLTF
TRBV30,TRBJ1-2,.,CAWSESGFYGYTF
TRBV3-1,TRBJ2-3,TRBD2,CASSQPNSGGVGDTQYF
TRBV20-1,TRBJ2-1,TRBD2,CSARGAGGQYNEQFF
TRBV11-3,TRBJ2-7,.,CASSSSGTLYEQYF
TRBV2,TRBJ1-2,.,CASSEDGGYAYGYTF
TRBV9,TRBJ2-5,TRBD1,CASSVETGPQGTQYF
TRBV24-1,TRBJ2-5,TRBD1,CATGDRVKQEAQYF
TRBV20-1,TRBJ2-4,.,CSARDGATQKDEQYF
TRBV2,TRBJ2-7,TRBD1,CASSARTGGRVEQYF
TRBV28,TRBJ2-5,TRBD1,CASSTRQGAKETQYF
TRBV7-9,TRBJ1-5,.,CASSLRSDQPQHF
TRBV5-1,TRBJ2-1,TRBD1,CASSRNGNRGPYNEQFF
TRBV20-1,TRBJ2-7,.,CSARGNLPSQEQYF
TRBV6-5,TRBJ2-5,.,CASSARDRVGETQYF
TRBV18,TRBJ1-4,TRBD1,CASTRDSNEKLFF
TRBV7-9,TRBJ2-3,.,CASSLDGVLDTQYF